This TCR beta chain was observed in a study of T cell responses to AZD1222 COVID-19 vaccine. Here immunoSEQ multiplex PCR was the method, and the copy in TCRdb shows in-frame clones only, minus some. Among 95,000 to 150,000 clones listed, about 92% were seen once. Study findings and constraints: Within unmutated variant regions lay the reported targets of nearly half of spike-specific TCRs. A mostly white British donor set with more females was recruited, and clonal diversity was possibly underestimated. Vaccine-associated CD4 TCRs spanned spike, dominant at 160-218 and 743-854.

Combined were second doses at about 4 or about 12 weeks. Notes on this clone: The antigen remains undetermined.

This CDR3 region has 15 residues. Between the trimmed V and J ends, which lost 6 bases and 2 bases, there was a span of 17 bases. CDR1 MRHNA and CDR2 SNTAGT come from the germline V gene. V and J are TRBV6-4 and TRBJ2-7; weak D call: TRBD2 (7 bases). The receptor was isolated from an adult who received the AZD1222 COVID-19 vaccine. The input for sequencing was peripheral blood, taken 28 days after the second AZD1222 dose. For the CDR3, the DNA is TGTGCCAGCAGCCCAGCCAGCGGGGACACCTACGAGCAGTACTTC. Protein sequence: CASSPASGDTYEQYF.